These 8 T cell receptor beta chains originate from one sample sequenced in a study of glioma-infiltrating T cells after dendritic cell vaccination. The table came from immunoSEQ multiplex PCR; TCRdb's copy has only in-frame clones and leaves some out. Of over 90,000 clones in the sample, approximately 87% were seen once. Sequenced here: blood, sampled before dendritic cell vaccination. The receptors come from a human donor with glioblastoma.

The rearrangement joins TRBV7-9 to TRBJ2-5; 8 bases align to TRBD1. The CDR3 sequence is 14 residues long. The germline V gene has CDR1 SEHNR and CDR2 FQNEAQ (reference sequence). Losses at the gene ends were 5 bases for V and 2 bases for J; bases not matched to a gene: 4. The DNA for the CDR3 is TGTGCCAGCAGCACTTGGACAGGGCAAGAGACCCAGTACTTC. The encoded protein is CASSTWTGQETQYF.

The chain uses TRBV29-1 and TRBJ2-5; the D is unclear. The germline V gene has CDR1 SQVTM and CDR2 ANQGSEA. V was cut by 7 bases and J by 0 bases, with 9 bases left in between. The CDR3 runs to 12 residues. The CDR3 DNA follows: TGCAGCGGAAAGGAGCACCAAGAGACCCAGTACTTC. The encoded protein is CSGKEHQETQYF.

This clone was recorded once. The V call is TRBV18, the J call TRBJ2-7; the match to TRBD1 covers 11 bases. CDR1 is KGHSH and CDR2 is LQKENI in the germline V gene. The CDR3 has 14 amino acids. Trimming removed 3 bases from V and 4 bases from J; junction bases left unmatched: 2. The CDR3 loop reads CASSPRDRGYEQYF. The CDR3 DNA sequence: TGTGCCAGCTCACCCCGGGACAGGGGGTACGAGCAGTACTTC.

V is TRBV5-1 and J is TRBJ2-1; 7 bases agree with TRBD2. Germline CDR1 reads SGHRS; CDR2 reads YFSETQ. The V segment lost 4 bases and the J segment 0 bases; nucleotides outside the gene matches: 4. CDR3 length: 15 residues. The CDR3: CASSRRESSYNEQFF. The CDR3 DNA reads TGCGCCAGCAGCCGGCGGGAGAGCTCCTACAATGAGCAGTTCTTC.

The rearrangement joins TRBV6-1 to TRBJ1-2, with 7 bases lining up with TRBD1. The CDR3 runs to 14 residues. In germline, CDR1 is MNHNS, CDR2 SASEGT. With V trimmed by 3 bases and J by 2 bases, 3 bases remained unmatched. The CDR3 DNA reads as TGTGCCAGCAGTGACAGGGGGGACAACTATGGCTACACCTTC. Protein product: CASSDRGDNYGYTF.

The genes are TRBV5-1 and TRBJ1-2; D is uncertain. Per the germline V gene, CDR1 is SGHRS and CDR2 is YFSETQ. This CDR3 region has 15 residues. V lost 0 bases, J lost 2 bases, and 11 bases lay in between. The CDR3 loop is CASSLASGTNYGYTF. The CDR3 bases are TGCGCCAGCAGCTTGGCCAGCGGTACGAACTATGGCTACACCTTC.

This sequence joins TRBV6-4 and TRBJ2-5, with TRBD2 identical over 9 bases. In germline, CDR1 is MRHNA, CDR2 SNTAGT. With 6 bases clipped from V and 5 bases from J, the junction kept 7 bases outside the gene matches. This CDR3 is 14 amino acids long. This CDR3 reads CASSVLAGSETQYF. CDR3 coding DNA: TGTGCCAGCAGCGTCCTAGCGGGGTCGGAGACCCAGTACTTC.

In nucleotides, the CDR3 is TGTGCCACCAGGCGGGGCTGGGAGCAGTACTTC. Protein sequence: CATRRGWEQYF. V is TRBV5-4 and J is TRBJ2-7; D is possibly TRBD2 (6 bases). From germline, CDR1 is SGHNT and CDR2 YYREEE (reference sequence). The CDR3 length is 11 residues. V was shortened by 9 bases and J by 7 bases, with 14 bases between the two germline ends.